The 18 T cell receptor beta chains below all came from one sample that was sequenced in a study of human T cells and chemical hapten exposure. Specified time point: patch test 1, 2 weeks after DPC sensitization. The sample's treatment: therapeutic diphenylcyclopropenone sensitization with weekly scalp DPC. TCRdb processed the RACE reads anew with MiXCR; each CDR3 protein has one entry. The top ten hold 1.7% of the sample, which has around 150,000 distinct CDR3 sequences, more than 14% seen once. This sample comprised whole blood, obtained in connection with sensitization to the hapten diphenylcyclopropenone (DPC). These receptors originate from a woman in her thirties with alopecia areata. Some clones in this sample may be carry-over from other donors' samples.

For the CDR3, the DNA is TGTGCCAGCAGTCTGACAGGCATCTATGGCTACACCTTC. Its protein is CASSLTGIYGYTF. V gene TRBV28 combines with J gene TRBJ1-2; possible D gene TRBD1, 6 bases. CDR1 and CDR2 from the germline V gene are MDHEN and SYDVKM. The CDR3 is made up of 13 amino acids. V lost 5 bases, J lost 4 bases, and 11 bases lay in between.

This chain connects TRBV12-1 to TRBJ1-2. TRBV12-1 is deemed a pseudogene. The length of the CDR3 is 13 residues. CDR3 in DNA: TGTGCCAGCAGCTTTTCAGGCCACTATGGCTACACCTTC. This encodes CASSFSGHYGYTF.

This clonotype showed up just a few times. This sequence joins TRBV19 and TRBJ1-2; D not resolved. Germline values: CDR1 LNHDA, CDR2 SQIVND (reference sequence). V lost 8 bases and J 5 bases, leaving 21 bases between the germline ends. The CDR3 is made up of 15 amino acids. The CDR3 coding sequence is TGTGCCAGTGGAGTGGACGGGCAGGCACCTTATGGCTACACCTTC. Protein: CASGVDGQAPYGYTF.

This clonotype was detected only a few times. The CDR3 DNA reads TGTGCAAGTCGCTTAGAACAGTCGGGACAGGGCGATTCCTACGAGCAGTACTTC. This gives the protein CASRLEQSGQGDSYEQYF. This chain uses TRBV12-2 with TRBJ2-7; the table calls TRBD1, which could not be checked here. TRBV12-2 is tagged as a pseudogene. The CDR3 spans 18 residues.

This clonotype has at least ten counts. This sequence joins TRBV11-2 and TRBJ2-3; the D gene is possibly TRBD2 (5 bases). V gave up 1 base and J gave up 0 bases, with 11 bases separating them. This CDR3 is 16 amino acids long. Looked up from germline, CDR1 is SGHAT and CDR2 is FQNNGV. CDR3 protein: CASSLVGGLSTDTQYF. CDR3 DNA sequence: TGTGCCAGCAGCTTAGTCGGAGGTTTGAGCACAGATACGCAGTATTTT.

The table lists this clonotype with many counts. The gene calls are TRBV10-2 and TRBJ2-3, with no clear D. Per the germline V gene, CDR1 is WSHSY and CDR2 is SAAADI. The CDR3 is 13 residues long. The V end was cut by 4 bases, the J end by 4 bases, with 9 bases between. CDR3 protein: CASSGLGPDTQYF. CDR3 DNA: TGCGCCAGCAGTGGCCTAGGCCCAGATACGCAGTATTTT.

The rearrangement links TRBV27 to TRBJ1-1; 7 bases are a match to TRBD1. This CDR3 has 16 amino acids. V dropped 5 bases and J dropped 4; count of bases not matched to a gene: 13. Germline CDR1 reads MNHEY; CDR2 reads SMNVEV (reference sequence). The CDR3 nucleotides are TGTGCCAGCAGTCCTCCACAGGGGCGAGGAGGCACTGAAGCTTTCTTT. Amino acid sequence: CASSPPQGRGGTEAFF.

The rearrangement joins TRBV28 to TRBJ2-7; D is possibly TRBD2 (6 bases). This CDR3 has 15 amino acids. V was trimmed by 6 bases and J by 0 bases, leaving 15 bases between them. The germline CDR1 and CDR2 sequences are MDHEN and SYDVKM. The CDR3 nucleotides are TGTGCCAGCAGGTGGGCGGGGTTAAGCTCCTACGAGCAGTACTTC. Translated, it gives CASRWAGLSSYEQYF.

This clonotype was observed a handful of times. The chain is built from TRBV3-1 and TRBJ1-1, with TRBD1 matching 7 bases. CDR3 size: 15 residues. J was trimmed by 5 bases and V by 1 base; bases with no gene match: 7. The germline V gene encodes CDR1 LGHDT and CDR2 YNNKEL (reference sequence). Written as DNA, the CDR3 is TGTGCCAGCAGCCAAGCGACAGGGTGGTCGACTGAAGCTTTCTTT. It codes for CASSQATGWSTEAFF.

The chain employs TRBV29-1 and TRBJ1-1; 7 nucleotides line up with TRBD1. V gave up 6 bases and J gave up 1 base; unmatched junction bases: 5. This CDR3 is built from 13 residues. CDR1 is SQVTM, CDR2 ANQGSEA, per germline. The CDR3 nucleotides are TGCAGCGTCCAAGGACAGGAGAACACTGAAGCTTTCTTT. Translation gives CSVQGQENTEAFF.

The genes are TRBV29-1 and TRBJ2-7; D not resolved. The V end lost 4 bases, the J end lost 5 bases, and 9 bases lay between the germline ends. CDR1 is SQVTM, CDR2 ANQGSEA, per germline. The CDR3 has 11 amino acids. The CDR3 loop is CSVVFAHEQYF. CDR3 sequence (DNA): TGCAGCGTTGTGTTTGCGCACGAGCAGTACTTC.

This clonotype was detected many times. The gene calls are TRBV7-9 and TRBJ1-1, with 7 nucleotides matching TRBD1. V trimming: 0 bases; J trimming: 0 bases; junction bases outside the gene matches: 1. CDR1 is SEHNR and CDR2 is FQNEAQ in the germline V gene (reference sequence). The CDR3 runs 15 residues. CDR3 DNA sequence: TGTGCCAGCAGCTTAGCGGGACAGATGAACACTGAAGCTTTCTTT. Translating gives CASSLAGQMNTEAFF.

The chain uses TRBV29-1 and TRBJ2-7, with D perhaps matching TRBD2 (5 bases). Germline V CDR1 and CDR2: SQVTM, ANQGSEA. This CDR3 comprises 10 residues. The chain's CDR3 is CSVRAGEQYF. In DNA form, the CDR3 reads TGCAGTGTAAGGGCGGGCGAGCAGTACTTC.

At least ten counts were recorded for this clonotype. The V call is TRBV4-3, the J call TRBJ2-7; 10 positions match TRBD2. Trimming cost V 3 bases and J 6 bases; bases outside gene matches: 8. This CDR3 region has 15 residues. Germline CDR1 LGHNA, CDR2 YSLEER. For the CDR3, the DNA is TGCGCCAGCAGCCACCTAGCGGGAGAACCGGTCGAGCAGTACTTC. Its protein is CASSHLAGEPVEQYF.

V gene TRBV12-3 or TRBV12-4 combines with J gene TRBJ1-1; 7 bases are a match to TRBD1. Losses at the gene ends were 7 bases for V and 5 bases for J; bases not matched to a gene: 10. The CDR3 has 14 residues. CDR3 sequence (DNA): TGTGCCAGCATCTCCGGGACAGAGAGAACTGAAGCTTTCTTT. Amino acids: CASISGTERTEAFF.

There are many counts of this clonotype. The chain links TRBV30 to TRBJ2-5, with 12 nucleotides matching TRBD2. CDR1 is GTSNPN, CDR2 SVGIG, per germline (reference sequence). The CDR3 extends over 14 amino acids. V lost 3 bases and J lost 5; bases outside the gene matches: 4. In nucleotides, the CDR3 is TGTGCCTGGAGCGCTAGCGGGAGGGGGGAGACCCAGTACTTC. Translated, it gives CAWSASGRGETQYF. The full variable domain, in which reference TRBV30 and TRBJ2-5 provide the parts outside the CDR3, is SQTIHQWPATLVQPVGSPLSLECTVEGTSNPNLYWYRQAAGRGLQLLFYSVGIGQISSEVPQNLSASRPQDRQFILSSKKLLLSDSGFYLCAWSASGRGETQYFGPGTRLLVL.

V gene TRBV28 combines with J gene TRBJ2-5; possibly TRBD1 for D (6 bases). Germline CDR1 reads MDHEN; CDR2 reads SYDVKM. This CDR3 has 14 residues. V lost 3 bases, J lost 1 base, and 9 bases lay in between. The CDR3 nucleotides are TGTGCCAGCAGTTTGGTGACAGGCCAAGAGACCCAGTACTTC. Protein sequence: CASSLVTGQETQYF.

The V call is TRBV29-1, the J call TRBJ2-3; D tentatively reads TRBD1 or TRBD2 (5 bases each). Germline values: CDR1 SQVTM, CDR2 ANQGSEA. The CDR3 covers 14 residues. Trimming stripped 4 bases from V and 0 bases from J, with 11 bases between. CDR3 coding DNA: TGCAGCGTTGCGCCGGGACCTAGCACAGATACGCAGTATTTT. Its translation is CSVAPGPSTDTQYF.